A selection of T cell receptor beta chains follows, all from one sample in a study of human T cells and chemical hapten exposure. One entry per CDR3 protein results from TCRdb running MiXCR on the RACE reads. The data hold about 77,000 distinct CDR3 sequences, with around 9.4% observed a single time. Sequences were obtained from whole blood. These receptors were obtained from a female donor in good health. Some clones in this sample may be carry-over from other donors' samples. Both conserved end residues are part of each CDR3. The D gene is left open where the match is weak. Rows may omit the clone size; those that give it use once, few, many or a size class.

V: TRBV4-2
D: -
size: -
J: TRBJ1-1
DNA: TGTGCCAGCAGCCAAGATAAACTGACTGAAGCTTTCTTT
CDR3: CASSQDKLTEAFF

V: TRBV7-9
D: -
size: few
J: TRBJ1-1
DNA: TGTGCCAGCAGCTTAGTGTCTCTACCGGGAGAAGCTTTCTTT
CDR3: CASSLVSLPGEAFF

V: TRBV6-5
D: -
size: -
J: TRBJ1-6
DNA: TGTGCCAGCAGTTACTCGGCAGGGGCTAATAATTCACCCCTCCACTTT
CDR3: CASSYSAGANNSPLHF

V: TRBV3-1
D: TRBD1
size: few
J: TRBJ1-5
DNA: TGTGCCAGCAGCCCGACAGGGGATGCTCAGCCCCAGCATTTT
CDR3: CASSPTGDAQPQHF

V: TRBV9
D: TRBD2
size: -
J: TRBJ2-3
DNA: TGTACCAGCCAGCGGGGGGATAGCACAGATACGCAGTATTTT
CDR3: CTSQRGDSTDTQYF

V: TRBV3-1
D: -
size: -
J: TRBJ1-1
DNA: TGTGCCAGCAGCCGTGACTGGGGAGGCACTGAAGCTTTCTTT
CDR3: CASSRDWGGTEAFF

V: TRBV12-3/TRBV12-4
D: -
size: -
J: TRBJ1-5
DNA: TGTGCCAGCAGTTTTAGCCCCTTAATCCGGGGCAATCAGCCCCAGCATTTT
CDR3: CASSFSPLIRGNQPQHF

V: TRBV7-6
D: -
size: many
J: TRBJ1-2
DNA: TGTGCCAGCAGCTTAGCCGATGTATTAAATGGCTACACCTTC
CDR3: CASSLADVLNGYTF

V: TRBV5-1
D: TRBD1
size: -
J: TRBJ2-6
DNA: TGCGCCAGCAGCTTACCGGGACAGGGGGCGCTAGGGGCCAACGTCCTGACTTTC
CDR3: CASSLPGQGALGANVLTF

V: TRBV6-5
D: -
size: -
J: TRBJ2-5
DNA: TGTGCCAGCAGTTCCCCGTGGACCCAGTACTTC
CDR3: CASSSPWTQYF

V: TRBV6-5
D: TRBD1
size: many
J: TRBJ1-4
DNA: TGTGCCAGCAGTTACTCCGGGACAGTCAATGAAAAACTGTTTTTT
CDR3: CASSYSGTVNEKLFF

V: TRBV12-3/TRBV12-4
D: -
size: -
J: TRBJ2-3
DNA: TGTGCCAGCCGCTTCAGGGGTACGCAGTATTTT
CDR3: CASRFRGTQYF

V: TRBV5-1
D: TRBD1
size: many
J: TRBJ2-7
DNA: TGCGCCAGCAGCTTGGAAGGGGGCCCCTACGAGCAGTACTTC
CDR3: CASSLEGGPYEQYF

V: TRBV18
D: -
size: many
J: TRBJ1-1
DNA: TGTGCCAGCTCGCTGCGGGGGCCCCGACCCACTGAAGCTTTCTTT
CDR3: CASSLRGPRPTEAFF

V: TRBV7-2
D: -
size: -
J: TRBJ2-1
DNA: TGTGCCAGCAGCTTGGACAGAAGCTCCTACAATGAGCAGTTCTTC
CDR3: CASSLDRSSYNEQFF

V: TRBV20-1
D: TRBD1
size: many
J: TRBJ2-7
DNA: TGCAGTGCTACAGACAGGGGTTACGAGCAGTACTTC
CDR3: CSATDRGYEQYF

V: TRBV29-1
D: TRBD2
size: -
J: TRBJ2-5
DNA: TGCAGCGTTGAAGTATGGGGACTAGCGGGTGGCAGTTTGGAGACCCAGTACTTC
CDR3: CSVEVWGLAGGSLETQYF

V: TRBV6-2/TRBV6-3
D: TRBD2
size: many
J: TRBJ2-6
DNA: TGTGCCAGCAGTTACCTCCTAGCGGGTACAAGCTCTGGGGCCAACGTCCTGACTTTC
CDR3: CASSYLLAGTSSGANVLTF

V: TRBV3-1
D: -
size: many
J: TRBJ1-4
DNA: TGTGCCAGCAGCCGGATCGACCGTGCAACTAATGAAAAACTGTTTTTT
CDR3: CASSRIDRATNEKLFF

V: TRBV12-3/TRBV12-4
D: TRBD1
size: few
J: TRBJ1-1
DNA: TGTGCCAGCAGCAGTACAGGGGAAGCTGAAGCTTTCTTT
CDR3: CASSSTGEAEAFF

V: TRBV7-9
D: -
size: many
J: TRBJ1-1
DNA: TGTGCCAGCAGCTTAGTTGGGGGTTCAACTGAAGCTTTCTTT
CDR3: CASSLVGGSTEAFF

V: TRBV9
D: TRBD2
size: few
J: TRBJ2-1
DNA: TGTGCCAGCAGCGCGGGGATAGCGGGGGGTTATGAGCAGTTCTTC
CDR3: CASSAGIAGGYEQFF

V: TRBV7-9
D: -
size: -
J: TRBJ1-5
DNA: TGTGCCAGCAGCTTACAGGCTGGGAAGCCCCAGCATTTT
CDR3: CASSLQAGKPQHF

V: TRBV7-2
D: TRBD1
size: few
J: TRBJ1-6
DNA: TGTGCCAGCAGCTTAGGCCCAGGGGGCGCGGAGTCACCCCTCCACTTT
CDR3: CASSLGPGGAESPLHF

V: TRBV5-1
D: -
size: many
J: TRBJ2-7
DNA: TGCGCCAGCAGCTTGCCGGGGGCTTACGAGCAGTACTTC
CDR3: CASSLPGAYEQYF